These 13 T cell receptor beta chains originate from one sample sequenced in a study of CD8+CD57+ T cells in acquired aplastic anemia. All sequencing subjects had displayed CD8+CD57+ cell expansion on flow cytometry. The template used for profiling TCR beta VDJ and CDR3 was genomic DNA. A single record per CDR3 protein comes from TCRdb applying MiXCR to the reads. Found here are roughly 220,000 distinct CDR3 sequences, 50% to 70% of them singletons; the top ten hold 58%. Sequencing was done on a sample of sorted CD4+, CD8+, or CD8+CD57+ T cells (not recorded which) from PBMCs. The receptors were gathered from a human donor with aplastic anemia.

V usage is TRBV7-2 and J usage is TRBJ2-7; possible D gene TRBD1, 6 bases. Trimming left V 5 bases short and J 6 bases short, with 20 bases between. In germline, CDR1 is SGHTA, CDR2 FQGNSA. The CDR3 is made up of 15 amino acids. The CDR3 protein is CASSQDYRATAEQYF. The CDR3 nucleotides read TGTGCCAGCAGCCAAGACTACAGGGCAACCGCCGAGCAGTACTTC.

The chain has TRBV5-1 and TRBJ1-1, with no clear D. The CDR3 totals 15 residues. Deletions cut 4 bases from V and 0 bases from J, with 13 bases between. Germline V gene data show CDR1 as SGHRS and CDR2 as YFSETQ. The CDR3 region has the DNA TGCGCCAGCAGCCTTGGAATGGTCATGAACACTGAAGCTTTCTTT. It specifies CASSLGMVMNTEAFF.

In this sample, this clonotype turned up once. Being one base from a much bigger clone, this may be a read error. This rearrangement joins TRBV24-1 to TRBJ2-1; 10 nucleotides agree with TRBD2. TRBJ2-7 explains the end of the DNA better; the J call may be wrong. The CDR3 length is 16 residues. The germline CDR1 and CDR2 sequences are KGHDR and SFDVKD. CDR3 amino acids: CATNDWTSGGVDEQYF. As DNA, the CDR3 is TGTGCCACCAATGATTGGACTAGCGGAGGGGTGGACGAGCAGTACTTC.

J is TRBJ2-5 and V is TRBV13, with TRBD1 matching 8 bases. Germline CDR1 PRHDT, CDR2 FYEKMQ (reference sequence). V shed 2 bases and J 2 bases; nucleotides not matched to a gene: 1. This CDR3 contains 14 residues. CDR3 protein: CASSLRDRQETQYF. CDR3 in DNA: TGTGCCAGCAGCTTAAGGGACAGGCAAGAGACCCAGTACTTC. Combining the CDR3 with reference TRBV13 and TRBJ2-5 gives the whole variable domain AAGVIQSPRHLIKEKRETATLKCYPIPRHDTVYWYQQGPGQDPQFLISFYEKMQSDKGSIPDRFSAQQFSDYHSELNMSSLELGDSALYFCASSLRDRQETQYFGPGTRLLVL.

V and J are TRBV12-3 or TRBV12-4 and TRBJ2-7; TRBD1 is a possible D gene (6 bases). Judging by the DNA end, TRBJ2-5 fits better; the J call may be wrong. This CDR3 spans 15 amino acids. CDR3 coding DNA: TGTGCCAGCAGTTCACCTACAGGGATAGGAGAGACCCAGTACTTC. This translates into CASSSPTGIGETQYF.

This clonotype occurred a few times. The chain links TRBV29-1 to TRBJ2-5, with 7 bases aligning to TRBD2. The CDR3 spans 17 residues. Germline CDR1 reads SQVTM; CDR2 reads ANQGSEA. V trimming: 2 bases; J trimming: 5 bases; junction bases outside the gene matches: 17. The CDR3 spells CSVERLPSGGGQETQYF. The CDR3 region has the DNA TGCAGCGTTGAAAGGCTCCCCTCTGGCGGGGGTCAGGAGACCCAGTACTTC.

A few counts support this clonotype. The CDR3 reads CASSGLAGGGGTDTQYF. The CDR3 DNA follows: TGCGCCAGCAGCGGACTAGCGGGGGGGGGTGGCACAGATACGCAGTATTTT. The chain combines TRBV5-1 with TRBJ2-3, with 15 nucleotides matching TRBD2. J was trimmed by 1 base and V by 4 bases; bases with no gene match: 4. The CDR3 runs to 17 residues. Germline V CDR1 and CDR2: SGHRS, YFSETQ.

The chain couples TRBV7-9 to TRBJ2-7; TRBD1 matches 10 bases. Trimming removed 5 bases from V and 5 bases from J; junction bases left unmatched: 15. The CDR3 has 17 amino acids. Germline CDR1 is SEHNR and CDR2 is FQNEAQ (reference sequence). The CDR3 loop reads CASSPTTGTGVIHEQYF. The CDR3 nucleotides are TGTGCCAGCAGCCCTACAACCGGGACAGGGGTCATCCACGAGCAGTACTTC.

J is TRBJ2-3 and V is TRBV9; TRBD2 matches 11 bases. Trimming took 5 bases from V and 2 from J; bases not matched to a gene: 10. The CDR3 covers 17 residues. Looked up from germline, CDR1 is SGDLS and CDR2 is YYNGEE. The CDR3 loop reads CASSEGSSGRPTDTQYF. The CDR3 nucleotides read TGTGCCAGCAGTGAGGGGTCTAGCGGGAGGCCCACAGATACGCAGTATTTT.

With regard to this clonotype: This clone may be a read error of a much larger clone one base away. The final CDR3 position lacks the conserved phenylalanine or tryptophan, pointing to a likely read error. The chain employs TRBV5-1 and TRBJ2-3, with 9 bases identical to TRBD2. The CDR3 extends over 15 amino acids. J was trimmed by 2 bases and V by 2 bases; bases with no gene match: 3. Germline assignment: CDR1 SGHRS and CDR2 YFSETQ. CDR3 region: CASSFGGGDTDTQYV. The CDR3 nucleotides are TGCGCCAGCAGCTTTGGCGGGGGGGACACAGATACGCAGTATGTT.

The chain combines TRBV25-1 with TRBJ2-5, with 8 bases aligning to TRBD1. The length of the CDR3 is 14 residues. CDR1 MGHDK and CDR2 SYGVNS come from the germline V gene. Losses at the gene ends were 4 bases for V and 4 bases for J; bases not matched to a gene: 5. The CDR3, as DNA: TGTGCCAGCAGTGCAGGACAGGGTCGAGAGACCCAGTACTTC. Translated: CASSAGQGRETQYF.

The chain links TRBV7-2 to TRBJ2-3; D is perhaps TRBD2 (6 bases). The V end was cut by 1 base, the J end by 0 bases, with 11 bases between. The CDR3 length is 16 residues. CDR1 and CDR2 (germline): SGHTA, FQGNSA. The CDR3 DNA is TGTGCCAGCAGCTTAGGGACTACCTTAAGCACAGATACGCAGTATTTT. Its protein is CASSLGTTLSTDTQYF.

For the CDR3, the DNA is TGCAGTGCTAGGGGGGGGCCCTACGAGCAGTACTTC. This sequence encodes CSARGGPYEQYF. The chain uses TRBV20-1 and TRBJ2-7, with D perhaps matching TRBD2 (7 bases). The CDR3 extends over 12 amino acids. Between the trimmed V and J ends, which lost 3 bases and 2 bases, there was a span of 8 bases. CDR1 is DFQATT and CDR2 is SNEGSKA in the germline V gene (reference sequence).